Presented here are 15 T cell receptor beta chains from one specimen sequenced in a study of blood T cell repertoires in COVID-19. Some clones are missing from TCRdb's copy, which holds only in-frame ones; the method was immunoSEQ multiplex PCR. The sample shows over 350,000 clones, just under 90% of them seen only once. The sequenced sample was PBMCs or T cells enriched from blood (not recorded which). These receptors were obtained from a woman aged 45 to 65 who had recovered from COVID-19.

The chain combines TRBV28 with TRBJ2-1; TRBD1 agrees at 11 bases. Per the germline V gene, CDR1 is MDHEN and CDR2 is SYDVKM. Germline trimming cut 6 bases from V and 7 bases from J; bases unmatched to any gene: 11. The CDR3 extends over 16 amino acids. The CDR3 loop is CASRSLDRGLLNEQFF. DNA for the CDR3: TGTGCCAGCAGATCCCTGGACAGGGGGCTTCTGAATGAGCAGTTCTTC.

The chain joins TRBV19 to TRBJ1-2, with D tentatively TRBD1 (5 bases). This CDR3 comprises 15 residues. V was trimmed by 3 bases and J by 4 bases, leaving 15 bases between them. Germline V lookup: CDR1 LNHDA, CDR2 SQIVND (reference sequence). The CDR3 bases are TGTGCCAGTAGTATTATCTCTACGGGGGGCTATGGCTACACCTTC. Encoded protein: CASSIISTGGYGYTF.

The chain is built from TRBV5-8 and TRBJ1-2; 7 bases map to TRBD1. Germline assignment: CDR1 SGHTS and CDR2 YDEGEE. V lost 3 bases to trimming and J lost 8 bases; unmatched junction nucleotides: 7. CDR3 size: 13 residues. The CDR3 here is CASSWGTVNGYTF. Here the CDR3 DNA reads TGTGCCAGCAGCTGGGGGACAGTTAACGGCTACACCTTC.

The CDR3 spells CASSALGEGPRTDTQYF. The CDR3 DNA follows: TGTGCCAGCAGCGCACTGGGGGAGGGGCCCCGCACAGATACGCAGTATTTT. V gene TRBV25-1 combines with J gene TRBJ2-3; 7 bases are a match to TRBD2. Trimming at V came to 6 bases and at J to 1 base, leaving 13 bases not matched to a gene. The germline gives CDR1 MGHDK, CDR2 SYGVNS. This CDR3 has 17 residues.

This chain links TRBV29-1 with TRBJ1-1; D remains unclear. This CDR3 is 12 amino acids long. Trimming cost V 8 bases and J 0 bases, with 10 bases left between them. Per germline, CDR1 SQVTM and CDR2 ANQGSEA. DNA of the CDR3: TGCAGCCTACAGATAATGAACACTGAAGCTTTCTTT. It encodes CSLQIMNTEAFF.

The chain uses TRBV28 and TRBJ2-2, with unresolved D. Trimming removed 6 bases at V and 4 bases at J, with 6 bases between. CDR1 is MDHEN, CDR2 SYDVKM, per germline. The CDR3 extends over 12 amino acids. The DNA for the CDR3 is TGTGCCAGCAGCAGACTCACCGGGGAGCTGTTTTTT. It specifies CASSRLTGELFF.

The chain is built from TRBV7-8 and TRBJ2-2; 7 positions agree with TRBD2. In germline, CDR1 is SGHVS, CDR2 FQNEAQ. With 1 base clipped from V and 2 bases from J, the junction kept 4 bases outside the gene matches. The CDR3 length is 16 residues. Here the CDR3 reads CASSLERGTNTGELFF. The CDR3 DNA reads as TGTGCCAGCAGCTTAGAGCGGGGAACCAACACCGGGGAGCTGTTTTTT.

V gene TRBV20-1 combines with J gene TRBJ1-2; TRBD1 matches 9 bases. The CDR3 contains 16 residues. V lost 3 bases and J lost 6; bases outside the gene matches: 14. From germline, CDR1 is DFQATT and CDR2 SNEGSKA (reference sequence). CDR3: CSASTRDRAWADGYTF. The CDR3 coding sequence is TGCAGTGCTAGTACCCGGGACAGGGCATGGGCTGATGGCTACACCTTC.

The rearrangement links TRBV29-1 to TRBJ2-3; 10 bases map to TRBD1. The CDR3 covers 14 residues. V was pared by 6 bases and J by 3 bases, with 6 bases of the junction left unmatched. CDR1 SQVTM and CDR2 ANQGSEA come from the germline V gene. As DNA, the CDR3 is TGCAGCGTCCGGGACAGGGGTGTGACAGATACGCAGTATTTT. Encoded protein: CSVRDRGVTDTQYF.

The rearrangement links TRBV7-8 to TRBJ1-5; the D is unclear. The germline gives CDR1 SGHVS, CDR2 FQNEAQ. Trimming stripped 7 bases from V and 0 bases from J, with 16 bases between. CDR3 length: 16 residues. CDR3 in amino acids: CASTPQRQYSNQPQHF. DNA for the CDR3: TGTGCCAGCACCCCTCAGAGGCAGTATAGCAATCAGCCCCAGCATTTT.

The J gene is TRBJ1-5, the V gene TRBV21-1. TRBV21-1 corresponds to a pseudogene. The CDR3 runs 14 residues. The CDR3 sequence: CASSPQGGWQPQHF. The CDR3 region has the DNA TGTGCCAGCAGCCCACAGGGAGGGTGGCAGCCCCAGCATTTT.

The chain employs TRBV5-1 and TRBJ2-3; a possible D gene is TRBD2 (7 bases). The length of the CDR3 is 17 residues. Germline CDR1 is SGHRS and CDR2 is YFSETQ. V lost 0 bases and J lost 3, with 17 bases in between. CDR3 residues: CASSLVGGRVWTDTQYF. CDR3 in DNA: TGCGCCAGCAGCTTGGTAGGGGGGAGGGTTTGGACAGATACGCAGTATTTT.

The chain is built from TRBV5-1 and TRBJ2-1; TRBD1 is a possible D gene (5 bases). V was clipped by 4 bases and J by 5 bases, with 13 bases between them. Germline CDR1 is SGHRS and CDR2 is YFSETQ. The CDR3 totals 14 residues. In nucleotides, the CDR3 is TGCGCCAGCAGCCGCGCGACAGACCACAATGAGCAGTTCTTC. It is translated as CASSRATDHNEQFF.

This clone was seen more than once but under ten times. CDR3 sequence reads: CASSQRQGGEKLFF. Here the CDR3 DNA reads TGTGCCAGCAGCCAGCGACAGGGTGGGGAAAAACTGTTTTTT. This rearrangement joins TRBV3-1 (or the pseudogene TRBV3-2) to TRBJ1-4, with 7 positions matching TRBD1. The CDR3 loop spans 14 amino acids. V lost 3 bases, J lost 8 bases, and 6 bases stayed unmatched. Germline V gene lookup returns CDR1 LGHDT and CDR2 YNNKEL (reference sequence).

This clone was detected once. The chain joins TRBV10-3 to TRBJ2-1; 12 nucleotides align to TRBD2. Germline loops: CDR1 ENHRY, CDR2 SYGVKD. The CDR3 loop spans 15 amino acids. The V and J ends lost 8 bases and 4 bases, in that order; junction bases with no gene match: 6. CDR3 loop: CAIGSGLAGYNEQFF. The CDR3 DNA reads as TGTGCCATCGGCTCGGGACTAGCGGGTTACAATGAGCAGTTCTTC.